Listed here are 13 T cell receptor beta chains from one sample, sequenced in a study of cytomegalovirus exposure and HLA in healthy donors. The table came from immunoSEQ multiplex PCR; TCRdb's copy has only in-frame clones and leaves some out. The sample lists about 240,000 clones, 75% to 90% occurring once. Sequencing used PBMCs. Every receptor here comes from a woman in her thirties in good health and CMV-seropositive.

J is TRBJ2-7 and V is TRBV5-6, with 9 positions matching TRBD2. This CDR3 comprises 18 residues. Germline CDR1 reads SGHDT; CDR2 reads YYEEEE. After removal of 5 bases from V and 2 bases from J, the junction contained 17 bases not matched to a gene. The CDR3 DNA reads TGTGCCAGCAGTTGGGGACTAGCCGGGCGTAGTTGGGCCTACGAGCAGTACTTC. Its translation: CASSWGLAGRSWAYEQYF. Full variable domain (remainder filled in from reference TRBV5-6 and TRBJ2-7): DAGVTQSPTHLIKTRGQQVTLRCSPKSGHDTVSWYQQALGQGPQFIFQYYEEEERQRGNFPDRFSGHQFPNYSSELNVNALLLGDSALYLCASSWGLAGRSWAYEQYFGPGTRLTVT.

The rearrangement joins TRBV5-1 to TRBJ1-1; 7 nucleotides line up with TRBD1. This CDR3 spans 14 amino acids. Germline loops: CDR1 SGHRS, CDR2 YFSETQ. Losses at the gene ends were 4 bases for V and 3 bases for J; bases not matched to a gene: 6. CDR3 region: CASSRDRVDTEAFF. CDR3 DNA sequence: TGCGCCAGCAGCCGTGACAGGGTGGACACTGAAGCTTTCTTT.

The rearrangement joins TRBV2 to TRBJ2-1; 13 bases fit TRBD2. Germline CDR1 SNHLY, CDR2 FYNNEI. The CDR3 totals 15 residues. V lost 6 bases, J lost 13 bases, and 12 bases stayed unmatched. DNA of the CDR3: TGTGCCAGCAGAGGACTAGCGGGAGTATTCGCGAATCAGTTCTTC. This encodes CASRGLAGVFANQFF.

A word on this clone: Other DNA sequences in this sample translate to the same CDR3. The chain links TRBV5-1 to TRBJ2-3; no reliable D call. Germline V gives CDR1 SGHRS, CDR2 YFSETQ. Trimming took off 3 bases at V and 3 bases at J, with 5 bases between the two ends. CDR3 length: 12 residues. CDR3: CASSSLTDTQYF. Written as DNA, the CDR3 is TGCGCCAGCAGCTCACTGACAGATACGCAGTATTTT.

The V and J genes are TRBV9 and TRBJ2-7; possibly TRBD2 for D (5 bases). Trimming cost V 0 bases and J 7 bases, with 11 bases left between them. Germline values: CDR1 SGDLS, CDR2 YYNGEE. This CDR3 is 13 amino acids long. CDR3 in amino acids: CASSVATGSEQYF. In DNA form, the CDR3 reads TGTGCCAGCAGCGTAGCGACGGGGTCGGAGCAGTACTTC.

This sequence joins TRBV19 and TRBJ2-1, with D maybe TRBD2 (6 bases). V lost 8 bases and J 2 bases, leaving 19 bases between the germline ends. The CDR3 runs to 16 residues. CDR1 LNHDA and CDR2 SQIVND come from the germline V gene (reference sequence). The CDR3 region is CASVPHPGVPYNEQFF. CDR3 bases: TGTGCCAGTGTTCCTCATCCGGGAGTTCCCTACAATGAGCAGTTCTTC.

V usage is TRBV5-6 and J usage is TRBJ1-5, with TRBD1 identical over 9 bases. Looked up from germline, CDR1 is SGHDT and CDR2 is YYEEEE. Trimming cost V 0 bases and J 6 bases; bases outside gene matches: 7. This CDR3 contains 16 residues. The CDR3 nucleotides read TGTGCCAGCAGCTTGGGGGGACAGGGCGGGTTTCAGCCCCAGCATTTT. It is translated as CASSLGGQGGFQPQHF.

The genes are TRBV13 and TRBJ2-5; D is perhaps TRBD1 (5 bases). Germline CDR1 reads PRHDT; CDR2 reads FYEKMQ (reference sequence). This CDR3 region has 14 residues. V was pared by 5 bases and J by 2 bases, with 12 bases between. CDR3 nucleotides: TGTGCCAGCAGCACCCGGCGACAGCAAGAGACCCAGTACTTC. It codes for CASSTRRQQETQYF.

The rearrangement uses TRBV30 and TRBJ2-5; D gene ambiguous. The length of the CDR3 is 14 residues. V lost 0 bases to trimming and J lost 1 base, with 9 bases between them. The germline V gene has CDR1 GTSNPN and CDR2 SVGIG (reference sequence). The CDR3 DNA is TGTGCCTGGAGTGTCCGTCGCGGCCAAGAGACCCAGTACTTC. Its translation is CAWSVRRGQETQYF.

This CDR3 is CASSLVGAGANVLTF. Here the CDR3 DNA reads TGTGCCAGCAGCTTGGTAGGGGCTGGGGCCAACGTCCTGACTTTC. The J gene is TRBJ2-6, the V gene TRBV5-4, with a possible D match to TRBD1 (5 bases). Germline assignment: CDR1 SGHNT and CDR2 YYREEE (reference sequence). This CDR3 comprises 15 residues. V lost 0 bases and J 2 bases, leaving 6 bases between the germline ends.

This chain joins TRBV27 and TRBJ2-1, with a possible D match to TRBD1 (5 bases). The CDR3 has 12 residues. Between the trimmed V and J ends, which lost 4 bases and 9 bases, there was a span of 10 bases. Per germline, CDR1 MNHEY and CDR2 SMNVEV (reference sequence). The CDR3 protein is CASSSRAGEQFF. For the CDR3, the DNA is TGTGCCAGCAGTTCCAGGGCCGGTGAGCAGTTCTTC.

This clone was recorded only once. The chain has TRBV28 and TRBJ2-7; 7 bases line up with TRBD2. Germline trimming cut 5 bases from V and 0 bases from J; bases unmatched to any gene: 10. Germline V gene lookup returns CDR1 MDHEN and CDR2 SYDVKM. The CDR3 has 16 amino acids. The CDR3 region has the DNA TGTGCCAGCAGTCCCTCCCCCGGGAGGATCTCCTACGAGCAGTACTTC. Encoded protein: CASSPSPGRISYEQYF.

The chain uses TRBV6-5 and TRBJ2-5; possibly TRBD1 for D (6 bases). CDR1 is MNHEY and CDR2 is SVGAGI in the germline V gene. The CDR3 extends over 13 amino acids. Trimming took 4 bases from V and 3 from J, leaving 9 bases between them. In DNA, the CDR3 is TGTGCCAGCAGTTCAAACAGGGAAGAGACCCAGTACTTC. Its protein is CASSSNREETQYF.